This record looks at one T cell receptor beta chain sequence and its context. Its matching antigen is unknown. Repertoires were generated with immunoSEQ multiplex PCR, while TCRdb's copy carries only in-frame clones and drops some. The sample lists about 130,000 clones, 86% occurring once. Trimming pared 5 bases from V and 2 bases from J, leaving 9 bases between. CDR3 length: 13 residues. The germline gives CDR1 MNHNY, CDR2 SVGAGI (reference sequence). The sample belongs to a study of T cell responses to AZD1222 COVID-19 vaccine. Study details: Second-dose timings of about 4 or about 12 weeks were pooled.

Study findings and constraints: Spike-spanning, vaccine-associated CD4 TCRs were dominant at 160-218 and 743-854. Baseline serostatus was positive in only a handful of AZD1222 recipients.

The sequence derives from an adult in good health. The genes are TRBV6-6 and TRBJ1-2; D may be TRBD1 (5 bases). The starting material was peripheral blood, obtained on day 0 of AZD1222 vaccination. The chain's CDR3 is CASSAGMNYGYTF. In DNA, the CDR3 is TGTGCCAGCAGTGCAGGGATGAACTATGGCTACACCTTC.